The next 4 T cell receptor beta chains were all read from a single sample in a study of T cell responses to AZD1222 COVID-19 vaccine. TCRdb's table, derived via immunoSEQ multiplex PCR, lists solely in-frame clones and lacks some. This sample yields 99,000 or so clones, of which more than 75% are seen a single time; approximately 10% belongs to the top ten. Sequencing used peripheral blood, obtained on day 0 of AZD1222 vaccination. Receptor source: an adult in good health.

This chain uses TRBV28 with TRBJ1-1, with 7 bases aligning to TRBD1. Germline loops: CDR1 MDHEN, CDR2 SYDVKM. The V and J ends lost 11 bases and 2 bases, in that order; junction bases with no gene match: 5. CDR3 length: 12 residues. CDR3 coding DNA: TGTGCCTCAGGGGGTGCCAACACTGAAGCTTTCTTT. Protein: CASGGANTEAFF.

The chain employs TRBV2 and TRBJ1-3; TRBD1 might be the D (6 bases). Per the germline V gene, CDR1 is SNHLY and CDR2 is FYNNEI. The CDR3 spans 15 residues. With 6 bases removed from V and 6 bases from J, the gap between germline ends came to 18 bases. In DNA form, the CDR3 reads TGTGCCAGCAGAGCGAACAGGGTCGGTGAAAACACCATATATTTT. It translates to CASRANRVGENTIYF.

CDR3 sequence: CASSEFMDYEQYF. The CDR3 DNA follows: TGTGCCAGCAGTGAATTTATGGACTACGAGCAGTACTTC. The chain is built from TRBV2 and TRBJ2-7; D unclear. Germline loops: CDR1 SNHLY, CDR2 FYNNEI. This CDR3 contains 13 residues. Trimming removed 2 bases at V and 3 bases at J, with 8 bases between.

This clone was observed a handful of times. The genes are TRBV7-2 and TRBJ2-3; D is possibly TRBD1 or TRBD2 (5 bases each). Germline V gene sequence: CDR1 SGHTA, CDR2 FQGNSA. CDR3 length equals 15 residues. Between the trimmed V and J ends, which lost 1 base and 2 bases, there was a span of 10 bases. The CDR3 nucleotides read TGTGCCAGCAGCTTAGTCGGGACCCCCACAGATACGCAGTATTTT. Translation: CASSLVGTPTDTQYF.